A selection of T cell receptor beta chains follows, all from one sample in a study of regulatory T cells in long-lasting Graves disease. TCRdb used MiXCR to reprocess the multiplex PCR reads, holding one entry per CDR3 protein. The sample has about 560,000 distinct CDR3 sequences, roughly a sixth seen once; the top ten hold more than 10%. This same sample was also taken into another study, of T cells in Graves' hyperthyroidism and ophthalmopathy.

The sample was peripheral blood mononuclear cells (PBMCs), taken at new diagnosis, from a patient treated with antithyroid drugs. The receptors shown here come from a young man with Graves disease. Both conserved end residues are part of each CDR3. The order of the fields is clone size, J gene, V gene, CDR3 length, D gene, CDR3 protein, CDR3 DNA. A D gene is named only where the DNA matches it firmly. For some rows the clone size is stated as once, few or many, or as a class when expanded; others skip it.

clone size: few; J gene: TRBJ1-2; V gene: TRBV30; CDR3 length: 16; D gene: TRBD1; CDR3 protein: CAWSGTNPGTGYGYTF; CDR3 DNA: TGTGCCTGGAGTGGCACAAATCCCGGGACAGGGTATGGCTACACCTTC
clone size: many; J gene: TRBJ2-2; V gene: TRBV27; CDR3 length: 17; D gene: TRBD2; CDR3 protein: CASSLTGTSGPHGELFF; CDR3 DNA: TGTGCCAGCAGTCTCACCGGGACTAGCGGCCCGCACGGGGAGCTGTTTTTT
clone size: -; J gene: TRBJ2-7; V gene: TRBV19; CDR3 length: 12; D gene: -; CDR3 protein: CASSRESYEQYF; CDR3 DNA: TGTGCCAGTTCCAGGGAATCCTACGAGCAGTACTTC
clone size: many; J gene: TRBJ2-7; V gene: TRBV11-2; CDR3 length: 14; D gene: TRBD1; CDR3 protein: CASSLITGGYEQYF; CDR3 DNA: TGTGCCAGCAGCTTAATAACAGGGGGCTACGAGCAGTACTTC
clone size: -; J gene: TRBJ1-2; V gene: TRBV15; CDR3 length: 15; D gene: TRBD1; CDR3 protein: CATSRSGQGIYGYTF; CDR3 DNA: TGTGCCACCAGCAGGTCGGGACAGGGAATCTATGGCTACACCTTC
clone size: few; J gene: TRBJ1-5; V gene: TRBV5-5; CDR3 length: 14; D gene: TRBD1; CDR3 protein: CASSNRQGDQPQHF; CDR3 DNA: TGTGCCAGCAGCAATAGACAGGGTGATCAGCCCCAGCATTTT
clone size: many; J gene: TRBJ1-1; V gene: TRBV18; CDR3 length: 17; D gene: TRBD1; CDR3 protein: CASSRDRGRGRDTEAFF; CDR3 DNA: TGTGCCAGCTCCCGGGACAGGGGGCGCGGGAGGGACACTGAAGCTTTCTTT
clone size: -; J gene: TRBJ2-3; V gene: TRBV7-9; CDR3 length: 19; D gene: TRBD2; CDR3 protein: CASSLVVTSGRFHTDTQYF; CDR3 DNA: TGTGCCAGCAGCTTAGTCGTTACTAGCGGGAGGTTCCACACAGATACGCAGTATTTT
clone size: many; J gene: TRBJ2-5; V gene: TRBV20-1; CDR3 length: 15; D gene: TRBD2; CDR3 protein: CSAVGLAGGQETQYF; CDR3 DNA: TGCAGTGCGGTCGGACTAGCGGGAGGCCAAGAGACCCAGTACTTC
clone size: many; J gene: TRBJ1-5; V gene: TRBV3-1; CDR3 length: 15; D gene: -; CDR3 protein: CASSQGLDSNQPQHF; CDR3 DNA: TGTGCCAGCAGCCAAGGGCTTGATAGCAATCAGCCCCAGCATTTT